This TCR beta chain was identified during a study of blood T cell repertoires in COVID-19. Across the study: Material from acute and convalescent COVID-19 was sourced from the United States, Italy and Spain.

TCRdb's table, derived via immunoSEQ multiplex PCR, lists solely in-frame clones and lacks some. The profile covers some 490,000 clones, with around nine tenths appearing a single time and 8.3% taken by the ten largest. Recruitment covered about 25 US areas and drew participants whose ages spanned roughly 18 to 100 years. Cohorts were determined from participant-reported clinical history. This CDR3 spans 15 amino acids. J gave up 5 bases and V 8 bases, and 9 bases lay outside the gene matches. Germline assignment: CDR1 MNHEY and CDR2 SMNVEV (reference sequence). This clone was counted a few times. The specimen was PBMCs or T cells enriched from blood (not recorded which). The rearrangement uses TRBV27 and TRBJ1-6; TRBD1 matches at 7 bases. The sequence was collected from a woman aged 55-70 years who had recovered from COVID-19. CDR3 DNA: TGTGCCAGCCGTCAAGGGGGCGCAAATAATTCACCCCTCCACTTT. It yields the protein CASRQGGANNSPLHF.